A single sample is the source of the 9 T cell receptor beta chains below, sequenced in a study of shared clonotypes between healthy human individuals. Terminally differentiated effector memory CD45RA+ cells were excluded by CCR7 positive selection of CD45RO-negative cells. Only in-frame clones appear in the TCRdb table, and some are missing; sequencing was by immunoSEQ multiplex PCR. The sample lists over 750,000 clones; around 96% were seen once. Source material: naive CD8+ T cells sorted from blood. All receptors come from a man aged 25-45 years in good health.

This clone has a single count. This chain connects TRBV4-1 to TRBJ2-7, with 8 nucleotides matching TRBD1. This CDR3 has 15 amino acids. J lost 4 bases, V lost 0 bases, and 5 bases had no gene match. Germline assignment: CDR1 MGHRA and CDR2 YSYEKL. Here the CDR3 DNA reads TGCGCCAGCAGCCAAGACTCCAGGGGGCGATACGAGCAGTACTTC. Protein product: CASSQDSRGRYEQYF.

This clone has a single count. The gene calls are TRBV5-1 and TRBJ2-7; D not certain. The germline gives CDR1 SGHRS, CDR2 YFSETQ. Trimming took off 1 base at V and 3 bases at J, with 11 bases between the two ends. CDR3 length: 14 residues. For the CDR3, the DNA is TGCGCCAGCAGCTTGACGTATGGGGACTACGAGCAGTACTTC. Its protein is CASSLTYGDYEQYF.

The CDR3 loop reads CSVPVLAVYNEQFF. Written as DNA, the CDR3 is TGCAGCGTTCCCGTACTAGCGGTCTACAATGAGCAGTTCTTC. The chain is built from TRBV29-1 and TRBJ2-1; 8 nucleotides agree with TRBD2. V was pared by 5 bases and J by 3 bases, with 6 bases of the junction left unmatched. This CDR3 has 14 amino acids. Germline CDR1 reads SQVTM; CDR2 reads ANQGSEA.

The J gene is TRBJ1-1, the V gene TRBV7-2; D remains ambiguous. The CDR3 totals 16 residues. Germline loops: CDR1 SGHTA, CDR2 FQGNSA. Trimming removed 1 base from V and 0 bases from J, with 12 bases in between. In DNA form, the CDR3 reads TGTGCCAGCAGCTTAGATCTAGGTCAGATGAACACTGAAGCTTTCTTT. This translates into CASSLDLGQMNTEAFF.

The chain links TRBV19 to TRBJ2-7, with a possible D match to TRBD2 (6 bases). The CDR3 extends over 14 amino acids. From germline, CDR1 is LNHDA and CDR2 SQIVND (reference sequence). V lost 0 bases to trimming and J lost 2 bases, with 8 bases between them. In DNA form, the CDR3 reads TGTGCCAGTAGTATAGATGGGGGGACCTACGAGCAGTACTTC. It encodes CASSIDGGTYEQYF.

The rearrangement uses TRBV7-9 and TRBJ2-7; no firm D call. The CDR3 has 15 amino acids. CDR1 SEHNR and CDR2 FQNEAQ come from the germline V gene (reference sequence). Trimming pared 1 base from V and 1 base from J, leaving 11 bases between. For the CDR3, the DNA is TGTGCCAGCAGCTTAGATCCAGGCGTATCCTACGAGCAGTACTTC. This gives the protein CASSLDPGVSYEQYF.

The V gene is TRBV6-6, the J gene TRBJ2-7, with no clear D. From germline, CDR1 is MNHNY and CDR2 SVGAGI (reference sequence). The CDR3 spans 14 residues. The V gene lost 4 bases and the J gene lost 6 bases, with 16 bases spanning the gap. The CDR3 spells CASSLGVGPVEQYF. In DNA form, the CDR3 reads TGTGCCAGCAGTTTAGGAGTGGGTCCGGTCGAGCAGTACTTC.

V is TRBV4-1 and J is TRBJ1-2; 9 nucleotides match TRBD1. Germline CDR1 MGHRA, CDR2 YSYEKL. This CDR3 is built from 14 residues. The junction had 2 bases not matched to a gene; V was cut back by 2 bases and J by 4 bases. Here the CDR3 DNA reads TGCGCCAGCAGCCAAACAGGGGGCGTCTATGGCTACACCTTC. It yields the protein CASSQTGGVYGYTF.

The J gene is TRBJ2-7, the V gene TRBV5-1; 7 bases are shared with TRBD2. The CDR3 sequence is 15 residues long. Germline V CDR1 and CDR2: SGHRS, YFSETQ. The V segment lost 4 bases and the J segment 1 base; nucleotides outside the gene matches: 8. This CDR3 is CASSPEGSGSYEQYF. In DNA form, the CDR3 reads TGCGCCAGCAGCCCGGAGGGTAGCGGGTCCTACGAGCAGTACTTC.